The sequence of this TCR beta chain was determined in a study of radiation and T cells in renal cell carcinoma. Study observations and caveats: In blood, top tumor clones expanded by 2 weeks, shrinking by 4.

Indicated time point: blood 2 weeks post-SBRT. Indicated treatment: 15 Gy SBRT to primary tumor, nephrectomy 4 weeks later. This clone was seen a handful of times. Its matching antigen is unknown. The CDR3 is made up of 13 amino acids. Looked up from germline, CDR1 is MGHDK and CDR2 is SYGVNS. The ends were cut back, 5 bases at V and 3 bases at J, with 8 bases in the middle. Only in-frame clones appear in the TCRdb table, and some are missing; sequencing was by immunoSEQ multiplex PCR. The sample has roughly 150,000 clones; approximately 88% are singletons. The source was blood, collected from a patient whose treatment included radiotherapy and nephrectomy. The rearrangement links TRBV25-1 to TRBJ1-5, with a possible D match to TRBD1 (5 bases). This TCR came from a woman aged 45-59 years with renal cell carcinoma. The CDR3 here is CASSRDLNQPQHF. CDR3 sequence (DNA): TGTGCCAGCAGTCGGGACCTCAATCAGCCCCAGCATTTT.